A selection of T cell receptor beta chains follows, all from one sample in a study of beta chain features in type 1 diabetes. Assay used: immunoSEQ multiplex PCR; TCRdb lists only in-frame clones, some missing. The table shows under 250,000 clones, with 13% to 15% occurring only once. Sequencing used naive CD4+ T cells from blood. These TCRs come from a woman in her forties in good health. Both conserved end residues are trimmed from each CDR3. Each record gives: V gene, J gene, CDR3 length, clone size, CDR3 protein. Clone size is given for some rows only: seen once, a few or many times, or a class if the clone is expanded.

>TRBV7-2|TRBJ2-7|15|.
ASSLGPTGFPSYEQY
>TRBV6-1|TRBJ2-3|10|few
ASSPRMDSPY
>TRBV4-3|TRBJ1-2|12|.
ASSQGLSPYGYT
>TRBV5-1|TRBJ1-1|11|.
ASSPLVNTEAF
>TRBV19|TRBJ1-1|12|.
ASSIRAGGTEAF
>TRBV25-1|TRBJ1-5|14|.
ASSQTGSGINQPQH
>TRBV7-7|TRBJ2-5|13|.
ASSLIPGAQETQY
>TRBV18|TRBJ2-5|14|.
ASSPLASGTQETQY
>TRBV2|TRBJ2-1|15|.
ASRDGQGRYKYNEQF
>TRBV29-1|TRBJ2-7|9|.
SIRTGPEQY
>TRBV4-2|TRBJ2-5|16|few
ASSQDLNVRQGEETQY
>TRBV19|TRBJ1-4|12|.
ASSSGRENEKLF
>TRBV9|TRBJ1-1|13|few
ASSLRQGKNTEAF
>TRBV7-2|TRBJ1-2|11|.
ASSSLTSRDLT
>TRBV5-1|TRBJ1-2|11|.
ASSLAANYGYT
>TRBV7-6|TRBJ1-1|13|few
AVRDSLRGGTEAF
>TRBV7-2|TRBJ2-4|11|.
ASSSLAGGIQY
>TRBV7-2|TRBJ2-3|14|.
ASSLVGGMGTDTQY
>TRBV6-4|TRBJ1-1|13|few
ASRTTGGSYTEAF
>TRBV18|TRBJ2-5|11|few
ASSPGLQETQY
>TRBV7-2|TRBJ2-3|14|.
ASSLRTSGGAGTQY
>TRBV2|TRBJ2-7|13|few
ASSEGQIPLYEQY
>TRBV6-5|TRBJ2-2|11|few
ASSNTGTGELF
>TRBV7-2|TRBJ2-3|15|.
ASSLAVWGGDTDTQY
>TRBV4-1|TRBJ1-2|14|few
ASSQDRTGANYGYT
>TRBV25-1|TRBJ1-5|13|few
ASSGPWGVLQPQH
>TRBV29-1|TRBJ2-1|11|.
SGGGRPYNEQF
>TRBV6-6|TRBJ2-3|13|few
ASSYSGQGTDTQY
>TRBV19|TRBJ2-5|13|few
ASSILGQGAETQY
>TRBV6-1|TRBJ1-2|16|.
ASSEALLTGVLTYGYT
>TRBV4-1|TRBJ1-2|13|few
ASSQEVGTQYGYT
>TRBV4-3|TRBJ2-2|16|few
ASSQVLAGGPNTGELF
>TRBV6-1|TRBJ2-1|13|few
ASRASAASYNEQF
>TRBV2|TRBJ2-2|14|few
ASRAGTSGFTGELF
>TRBV5-4|TRBJ1-2|11|few
ASNRDRGHGYT
>TRBV2|TRBJ1-4|12|.
ASYTGATNEKLF
>TRBV7-2|TRBJ2-1|15|few
ASSPRRAGEPYNEQF
>TRBV2|TRBJ2-1|12|.
ASMGTSGNNEQF
>TRBV19|TRBJ2-1|15|.
ASSARLAGGSRNEQF
>TRBV7-9|TRBJ1-1|11|.
ASSFTGATEAF
>TRBV18|TRBJ2-7|12|few
ASSPGQPIYEQY
>TRBV9|TRBJ2-2|12|few
ASSVAAGTGELF
>TRBV10-3|TRBJ2-7|14|.
AISPSLYAETYEQY
>TRBV6-5|TRBJ2-7|14|.
ASSYPLRGGSYEQY
>TRBV6-6|TRBJ2-7|13|.
ASRSLTGARNEQY
>TRBV6-5|TRBJ2-5|11|few
ASSYREAETQY
>TRBV6-6|TRBJ1-2|10|.
ASRAGVDGYT
>TRBV20-1|TRBJ2-2|9|.
SSQVDGELF
>TRBV10-2|TRBJ1-2|12|few
ASSATRTLYGYT
>TRBV7-9|TRBJ2-6|13|.
ASSRGGSGANVLT
>TRBV2|TRBJ2-5|12|few
ASRAGLAKETQY
>TRBV10-3|TRBJ2-3|16|.
AITPGVSGALSVDTQY
>TRBV14|TRBJ2-7|13|few
ASSQGVAKGYEQY
>TRBV4-1|TRBJ1-6|14|.
ASSQDRAGANSPLH
>TRBV6-5|TRBJ2-7|13|few
ASSQTGTVPYEQY
>TRBV7-9|TRBJ1-1|13|.
ASSLAGQGSTEAF
>TRBV7-2|TRBJ1-2|11|few
ASSLSRPKGYT